These 30 T cell receptor beta chains came from one sample sequenced in a study of vaccination and CD4 T cells after COVID-19. These receptors' antigens are unknown. Researchers used the Oncomine TCR Beta short-read assay to sequence DNA from cultured CD4+ T cells. TCRdb used MiXCR to reprocess the PCR reads, holding one entry per CDR3 protein. Here the sample spans about 19,000 distinct CDR3 sequences, around half being singletons. Treatment here: roughly 11-day PBMC culture with coronavirus spike peptide pools or control peptides (ViraFEST assay). The sample was CD4+ T cells from blood, cultured in vitro. The origin of the receptors is a human donor who had recovered from COVID-19.

The J gene is TRBJ1-4, the V gene TRBV27; 7 nucleotides align to TRBD1. The CDR3 runs to 15 residues. Germline CDR1 MNHEY, CDR2 SMNVEV (reference sequence). The V gene end was trimmed by 4 bases and the J gene end by 6 bases; junction bases not matched to a gene: 8. The CDR3 DNA is TGTGCCAGCAGTTCTTTCACAGGGGACGATGAAAAACTGTTTTTT. It yields the protein CASSSFTGDDEKLFF.

This chain joins TRBV19 and TRBJ1-5; unclear D gene. There are 17 residues in the CDR3. Germline V gene lookup returns CDR1 LNHDA and CDR2 SQIVND (reference sequence). This CDR3 is CATKSSGFSYSNQPQHF. In DNA form, the CDR3 reads TGTGCAACCAAATCGTCGGGGTTTTCATATAGCAATCAGCCCCAGCATTTT.

This clonotype was counted a few times. The V call is TRBV12-3 or TRBV12-4, the J call TRBJ2-5, with 8 bases lining up with TRBD1. The ends lost 5 bases at V and 6 bases at J; junction bases unmatched: 8. The CDR3 is made up of 14 amino acids. Written as DNA, the CDR3 is TGTGCCAGCAGTCCTGATGACAGGGGACAGACCCAGTACTTC. Its protein product is CASSPDDRGQTQYF.

V usage is TRBV20-1 and J usage is TRBJ2-1, with 11 bases aligning to TRBD2. Germline-derived CDR1 and CDR2 are DFQATT and SNEGSKA (reference sequence). This CDR3 has 14 residues. Germline trimming cut 4 bases from V and 9 bases from J; bases unmatched to any gene: 8. The CDR3 loop is CSAIAGGVKGEQFF. CDR3 in DNA: TGCAGTGCTATAGCGGGAGGGGTGAAGGGTGAGCAGTTCTTC.

The sample holds a few counts of this clonotype. The genes are TRBV28 and TRBJ2-2; no clear D. Germline V lookup: CDR1 MDHEN, CDR2 SYDVKM. Trimming cost V 2 bases and J 5 bases, with 15 bases left between them. The CDR3 runs 16 residues. This chain's CDR3 is CASSLHKPEETGELFF. The CDR3, as DNA: TGTGCCAGCAGTTTACACAAACCTGAAGAAACCGGGGAGCTGTTTTTT.

This clonotype was observed a few times. The genes are TRBV7-9 and TRBJ2-7, with 8 positions matching TRBD2. CDR1 and CDR2 (germline): SEHNR, FQNEAQ (reference sequence). The CDR3 is 14 amino acids. V trimming: 5 bases; J trimming: 6 bases; junction bases outside the gene matches: 9. In DNA, the CDR3 is TGTGCCAGCAGCCCCGGACTAGCAGCGAGCGAGCAGTACTTC. This gives the protein CASSPGLAASEQYF.

This clonotype came up once. The chain combines TRBV20-1 with TRBJ2-7; the match to TRBD1 covers 11 bases. This CDR3 is 15 amino acids long. V lost 0 bases and J lost 6; bases outside the gene matches: 7. Germline V gene lookup returns CDR1 DFQATT and CDR2 SNEGSKA (reference sequence). The chain's CDR3 is CSARDTGQGAVEQYF. The CDR3 nucleotides read TGCAGTGCTAGAGATACAGGACAGGGGGCCGTCGAGCAGTACTTC.

This chain connects TRBV20-1 to TRBJ1-1, with D unresolved. The ends were cut back, 1 base at V and 7 bases at J, with 7 bases in the middle. The germline gives CDR1 DFQATT, CDR2 SNEGSKA (reference sequence). This CDR3 is 11 amino acids long. DNA for the CDR3: TGCAGTGCTAGAGGAGAACGTGAAGCTTTCTTT. Encoded protein: CSARGEREAFF.

This clonotype was seen a few times. The chain is built from TRBV7-3 and TRBJ2-3, with D tentatively TRBD2 (6 bases). Per germline, CDR1 SGHTA and CDR2 FQGTGA. The CDR3 length is 14 residues. The V gene lost 9 bases and the J gene lost 3 bases, with 16 bases spanning the gap. The CDR3 DNA reads as TGTGCCAGTGGGGCGGGGATGAGAACAGATACGCAGTATTTT. The encoded protein is CASGAGMRTDTQYF.

The chain employs TRBV7-8 and TRBJ1-2, with D perhaps TRBD1 (6 bases). Trimming left V 2 bases short and J 2 bases short, with 12 bases between. The CDR3 runs to 15 residues. Germline values: CDR1 SGHVS, CDR2 FQNEAQ. CDR3 region: CASSLRGGSNYGYTF. The CDR3 bases are TGTGCCAGCAGCTTAAGGGGGGGCTCCAACTATGGCTACACCTTC.

This clonotype was detected only a few times. The chain uses TRBV24-1 and TRBJ1-5, with 7 nucleotides matching TRBD1. The germline CDR1 and CDR2 sequences are KGHDR and SFDVKD. There are 16 residues in the CDR3. The ends lost 5 bases at V and 7 bases at J; junction bases unmatched: 13. The CDR3 DNA reads TGTGCCACCAGTGTACCTAACAGGGGTAACGGACAGCCCCAGCATTTT. Protein product: CATSVPNRGNGQPQHF.

The chain couples TRBV19 to TRBJ2-3; 7 nucleotides align to TRBD1. From germline, CDR1 is LNHDA and CDR2 SQIVND (reference sequence). Losses at the gene ends were 4 bases for V and 3 bases for J; bases not matched to a gene: 13. The CDR3 extends over 17 amino acids. This CDR3 is CASSTPSTGTRTDTQYF. Written as DNA, the CDR3 is TGTGCCAGTAGTACCCCGTCGACAGGGACGCGTACAGATACGCAGTATTTT.

V and J are TRBV7-9 and TRBJ1-1; TRBD1 matches 10 bases. CDR1 is SEHNR, CDR2 FQNEAQ, per germline (reference sequence). Trimming removed 1 base from V and 6 bases from J; junction bases left unmatched: 5. This CDR3 contains 15 residues. CDR3 DNA: TGTGCCAGCAGCTTAGAAGGTGGACAGGGGGCTGAAGCTTTCTTT. Its protein is CASSLEGGQGAEAFF.

The chain is built from TRBV5-6 and TRBJ1-1; no firm D call. CDR1 is SGHDT, CDR2 YYEEEE, per germline. V lost 3 bases and J 7 bases, leaving 13 bases between the germline ends. This CDR3 spans 13 amino acids. This CDR3 reads CASSWGLGGEAFF. CDR3 DNA sequence: TGTGCCAGCAGCTGGGGTTTGGGCGGTGAAGCTTTCTTT.

The chain is built from TRBV20-1 and TRBJ1-2, with 9 bases that match TRBD1. J lost 4 bases, V lost 5 bases, and 5 bases had no gene match. CDR1 is DFQATT and CDR2 is SNEGSKA in the germline V gene (reference sequence). The CDR3 sequence is 13 residues long. CDR3 region: CSAAGQGSYGYTF. The CDR3 DNA follows: TGCAGTGCTGCCGGACAGGGGTCCTATGGCTACACCTTC.

The J gene is TRBJ2-7, the V gene TRBV28; D is unclear. CDR3 length: 12 amino acids. Germline CDR1 is MDHEN and CDR2 is SYDVKM. Trimming stripped 2 bases from V and 0 bases from J, with 2 bases between. The CDR3 loop is CASSLPSYEQYF. DNA of the CDR3: TGTGCCAGCAGTTTACCCTCCTACGAGCAGTACTTC.

This clonotype was counted between two and nine times. The V gene is TRBV15, the J gene TRBJ2-3; tentative D call: TRBD1 (5 bases). This CDR3 contains 14 residues. Between the trimmed V and J ends, which lost 1 base and 2 bases, there was a span of 7 bases. Germline-derived CDR1 and CDR2 are LNHNV and YYDKDF (reference sequence). CDR3 DNA: TGTGCCACCAGCAGAGGACAGTCCACAGATACGCAGTATTTT. It yields the protein CATSRGQSTDTQYF.

This chain joins TRBV19 and TRBJ2-7; 7 bases are a match to TRBD1. With 4 bases clipped from V and 4 bases from J, the junction kept 4 bases outside the gene matches. This CDR3 spans 13 amino acids. Germline values: CDR1 LNHDA, CDR2 SQIVND (reference sequence). The CDR3 region is CASSRNRGYEQYF. The CDR3 coding sequence is TGTGCCAGTAGTAGGAACAGGGGTTACGAGCAGTACTTC.

V usage is TRBV12-3 or TRBV12-4 and J usage is TRBJ1-1; the D is unclear. Trimming removed 0 bases from V and 3 bases from J, with 14 bases in between. This CDR3 contains 16 residues. The CDR3 DNA follows: TGTGCCAGCAGTTTAGCGCCAGGTAATTGGGACACTGAAGCTTTCTTT. Translated, it gives CASSLAPGNWDTEAFF.

The V gene is TRBV6-1, the J gene TRBJ2-7, with TRBD1 identical over 9 bases. CDR1 and CDR2 (germline): MNHNS, SASEGT. V lost 6 bases to trimming and J lost 3 bases; unmatched junction nucleotides: 3. The CDR3 covers 13 residues. Here the CDR3 DNA reads TGTGCCAGCAGACCGGGACAGGGCTACGAGCAGTACTTC. Its translation: CASRPGQGYEQYF.

The chain is built from TRBV7-2 and TRBJ2-3; D remains ambiguous. V shed 0 bases and J shed 4 bases, with 8 bases lying between them. From germline, CDR1 is SGHTA and CDR2 FQGNSA. The CDR3 contains 14 residues. CDR3 protein: CASSLAGRADTQYF. In DNA form, the CDR3 reads TGTGCCAGCAGCTTAGCGGGAAGGGCAGATACGCAGTATTTT.

The chain joins TRBV5-6 to TRBJ1-1; 10 bases agree with TRBD1. The V gene end was trimmed by 0 bases and the J gene end by 4 bases; junction bases not matched to a gene: 3. This CDR3 has 15 amino acids. The germline V gene encodes CDR1 SGHDT and CDR2 YYEEEE. The CDR3 sequence: CASSLGQGAFTEAFF. For the CDR3, the DNA is TGTGCCAGCAGCTTGGGACAGGGGGCCTTCACTGAAGCTTTCTTT.

This clonotype counts as medium-sized. The chain recombines TRBV10-2 with TRBJ1-5; no definite D call. In germline, CDR1 is WSHSY, CDR2 SAAADI. The CDR3 is 14 amino acids. Between the trimmed V and J ends, which lost 0 bases and 2 bases, there was a span of 5 bases. CDR3 coding DNA: TGCGCCAGCAGTGAGTCCGGGGGCAATCAGCCCCAGCATTTT. Translated, it gives CASSESGGNQPQHF.

This clonotype is labeled as large (0.1 to 1%). This sequence joins TRBV7-8 and TRBJ1-1; 7 positions match TRBD1. With 8 bases clipped from V and 2 bases from J, the junction kept 8 bases outside the gene matches. Germline assignment: CDR1 SGHVS and CDR2 FQNEAQ. This CDR3 region has 14 residues. The CDR3 nucleotides are TGTGCCAGCGGAGACAGGGAAGGAAACACTGAAGCTTTCTTT. It translates to CASGDREGNTEAFF. Drawing the rest from reference TRBV7-8 and TRBJ1-1, the complete variable domain is GAGVSQSPRYKVAKRGQDVALRCDPISGHVSLFWYQQALGQGPEFLTYFQNEAQLDKSGLPSDRFFAERPEGSVSTLKIQRTQQEDSAVYLCASGDREGNTEAFFGQGTRLTVV.

V gene TRBV4-1 combines with J gene TRBJ2-3; D call uncertain. Germline assignment: CDR1 MGHRA and CDR2 YSYEKL. With 1 base removed from V and 9 bases from J, the gap between germline ends came to 17 bases. There are 15 residues in the CDR3. Here the CDR3 reads CASSQALPPLGTQYF. CDR3 nucleotide sequence: TGCGCCAGCAGCCAAGCTCTCCCTCCGTTGGGAACGCAGTATTTT.

This sequence joins TRBV23-1 and TRBJ2-7; tentative D call: TRBD2 (6 bases). TRBV23-1 belongs to the ORF category, with a function that is uncertain. The length of the CDR3 is 15 residues. Trimming removed 0 bases at V and 2 bases at J, with 11 bases between. CDR3 bases: TGCGCCAGCAGTCAATCGGCGCGGGAAACCTACGAGCAGTACTTC. Translating it yields CASSQSARETYEQYF.

J is TRBJ2-3 and V is TRBV6-5; TRBD1 might be the D (5 bases). Germline assignment: CDR1 MNHEY and CDR2 SVGAGI. This CDR3 has 14 residues. The ends were cut back, 0 bases at V and 3 bases at J, with 7 bases in the middle. CDR3 in DNA: TGTGCCAGCAGTTACTCCAGGGCGACAGATACGCAGTATTTT. Protein sequence: CASSYSRATDTQYF.

This rearrangement joins TRBV30 to TRBJ1-2; D is ambiguous. Germline V gene data show CDR1 as GTSNPN and CDR2 as SVGIG (reference sequence). V dropped 0 bases and J dropped 8 bases, with 13 bases sitting between them. The length of the CDR3 is 13 residues. CDR3 nucleotide sequence: TGTGCCTGGAGTGTATCTCACCTTTCGGGCTACACCTTC. This translates into CAWSVSHLSGYTF.

This clonotype was seen a few times. The V gene is TRBV6-1, the J gene TRBJ1-5; 10 bases line up with TRBD1. Germline trimming cut 6 bases from V and 3 bases from J; bases unmatched to any gene: 8. Germline-derived CDR1 and CDR2 are MNHNS and SASEGT. The CDR3 totals 16 residues. The DNA of the CDR3 is TGTGCCAGCAGAGAACAGACAGGGGGCAACAATCAGCCCCAGCATTTT. It translates to CASREQTGGNNQPQHF.

This sequence joins TRBV2 and TRBJ1-2; D is uncertain. The germline V gene has CDR1 SNHLY and CDR2 FYNNEI. The CDR3 runs to 12 residues. V lost 6 bases and J lost 4, with 9 bases in between. In DNA, the CDR3 is TGTGCCAGCAGGCCGGGAACCTATGGCTACACCTTC. Amino acids: CASRPGTYGYTF.